Included here is one T cell receptor beta chain sequence, with context. These data originate in a study of control samples from healthy donors and cancer patients. Some clones are missing from TCRdb's copy, which holds only in-frame ones; the method was immunoSEQ multiplex PCR. The sample records about 130,000 clones, roughly 88% being singletons. The clonotype was recovered from a man aged 50-59 years in good health. Sequenced material: blood.

CDR3 in amino acids: CASSEGQDSSYEQYF. The CDR3 DNA is TGTGCCAGCAGTGAAGGGCAAGATAGCTCCTACGAGCAGTACTTC. The chain links TRBV6-1 to TRBJ2-7; D is unresolved. Trimming removed 1 base from V and 0 bases from J, with 10 bases in between. Germline values: CDR1 MNHNS, CDR2 SASEGT. CDR3 length: 15 amino acids.